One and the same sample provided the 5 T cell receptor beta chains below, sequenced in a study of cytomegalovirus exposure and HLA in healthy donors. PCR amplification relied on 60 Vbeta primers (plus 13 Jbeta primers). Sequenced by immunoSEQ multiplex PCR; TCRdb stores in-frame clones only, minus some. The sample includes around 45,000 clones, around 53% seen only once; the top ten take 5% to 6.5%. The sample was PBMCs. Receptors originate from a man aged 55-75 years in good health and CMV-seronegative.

This CDR3 is CASSQDLRAKNIQYF. The CDR3 DNA is TGCGCCAGCAGCCAAGATCTCAGGGCCAAAAACATTCAGTACTTC. The rearrangement uses TRBV4-3 and TRBJ2-4; D remains unclear. V lost 0 bases to trimming and J lost 1 base, with 7 bases between them. The CDR3 is 15 amino acids. Germline assignment: CDR1 LGHNA and CDR2 YSLEER.

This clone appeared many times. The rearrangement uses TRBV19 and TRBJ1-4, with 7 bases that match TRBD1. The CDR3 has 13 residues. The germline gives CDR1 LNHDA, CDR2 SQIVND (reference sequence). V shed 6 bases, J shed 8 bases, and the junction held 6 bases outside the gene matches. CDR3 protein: CASSVTGSEKLFF. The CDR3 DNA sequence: TGTGCCAGTAGCGTGACAGGGTCCGAAAAACTGTTTTTT.

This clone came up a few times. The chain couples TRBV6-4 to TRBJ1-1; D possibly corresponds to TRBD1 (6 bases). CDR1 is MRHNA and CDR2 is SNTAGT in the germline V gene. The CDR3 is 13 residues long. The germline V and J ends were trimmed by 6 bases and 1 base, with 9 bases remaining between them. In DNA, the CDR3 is TGTGCCAGCAGCCTGACAGGGAACACTGAAGCTTTCTTT. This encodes CASSLTGNTEAFF.

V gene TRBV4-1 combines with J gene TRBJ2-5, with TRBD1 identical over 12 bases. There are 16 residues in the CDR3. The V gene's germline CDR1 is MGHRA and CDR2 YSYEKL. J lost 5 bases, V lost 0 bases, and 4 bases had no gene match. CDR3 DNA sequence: TGCGCCAGCAGCCAAGAAGGGACAGGGGGCGGTGAGACCCAGTACTTC. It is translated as CASSQEGTGGGETQYF.

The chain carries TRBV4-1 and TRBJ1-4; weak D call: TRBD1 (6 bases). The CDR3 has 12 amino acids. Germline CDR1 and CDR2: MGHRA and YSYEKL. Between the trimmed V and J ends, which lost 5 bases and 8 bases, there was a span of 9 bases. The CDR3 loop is CASSDDREKLFF. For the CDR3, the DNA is TGCGCCAGCAGCGACGACAGGGAAAAACTGTTTTTT.